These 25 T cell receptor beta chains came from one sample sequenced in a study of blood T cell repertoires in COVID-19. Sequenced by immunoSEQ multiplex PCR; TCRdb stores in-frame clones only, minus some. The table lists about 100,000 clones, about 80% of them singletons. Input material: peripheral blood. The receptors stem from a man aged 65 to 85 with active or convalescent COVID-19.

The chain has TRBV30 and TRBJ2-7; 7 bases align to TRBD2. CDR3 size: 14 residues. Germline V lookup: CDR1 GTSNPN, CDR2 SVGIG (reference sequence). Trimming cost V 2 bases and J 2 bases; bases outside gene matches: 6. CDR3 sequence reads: CAWSNRLAAYEQYF. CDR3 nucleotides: TGTGCCTGGAGTAATAGGCTAGCGGCCTACGAGCAGTACTTC.

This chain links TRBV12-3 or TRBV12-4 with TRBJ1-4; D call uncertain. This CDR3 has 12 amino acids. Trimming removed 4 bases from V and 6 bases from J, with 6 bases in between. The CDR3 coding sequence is TGTGCCAGCAGTTCCCTTTATGAAAAACTGTTTTTT. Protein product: CASSSLYEKLFF.

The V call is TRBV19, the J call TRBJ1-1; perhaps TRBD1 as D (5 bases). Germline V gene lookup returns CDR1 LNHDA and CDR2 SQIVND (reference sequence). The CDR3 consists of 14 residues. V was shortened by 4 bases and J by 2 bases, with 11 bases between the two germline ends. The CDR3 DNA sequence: TGTGCCAGTAGTAACCGTAGGGGAAACACTGAAGCTTTCTTT. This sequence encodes CASSNRRGNTEAFF.

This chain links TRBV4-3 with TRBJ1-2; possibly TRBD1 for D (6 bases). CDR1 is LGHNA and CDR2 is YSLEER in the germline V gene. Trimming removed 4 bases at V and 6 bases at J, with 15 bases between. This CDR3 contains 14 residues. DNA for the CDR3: TGCGCCAGCAGCCTGTCCCTAGAGGGGGATGGCTACACCTTC. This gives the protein CASSLSLEGDGYTF.

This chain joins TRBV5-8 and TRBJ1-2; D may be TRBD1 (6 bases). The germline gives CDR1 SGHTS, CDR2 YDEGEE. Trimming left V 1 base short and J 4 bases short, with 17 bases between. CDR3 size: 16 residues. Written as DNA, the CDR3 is TGTGCCAGCAGCTTGCAGCAGGGGCGCGTAGGCTATGGCTACACCTTC. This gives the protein CASSLQQGRVGYGYTF.

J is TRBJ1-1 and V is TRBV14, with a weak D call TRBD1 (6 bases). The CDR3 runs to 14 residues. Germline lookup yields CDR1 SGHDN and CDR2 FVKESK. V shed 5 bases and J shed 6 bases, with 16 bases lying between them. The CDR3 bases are TGTGCCAGCAGCGGCCGGGCCCCAGGGGCTGAAGCTTTCTTT. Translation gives CASSGRAPGAEAFF.

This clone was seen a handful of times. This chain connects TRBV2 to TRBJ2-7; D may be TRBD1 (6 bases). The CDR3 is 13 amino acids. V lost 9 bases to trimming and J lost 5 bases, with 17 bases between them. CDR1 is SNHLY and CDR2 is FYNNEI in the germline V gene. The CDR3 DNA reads TGTGCCAGTTGCTCAGGGGTTGAGGACGAGCAGTACTTC. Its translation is CASCSGVEDEQYF.

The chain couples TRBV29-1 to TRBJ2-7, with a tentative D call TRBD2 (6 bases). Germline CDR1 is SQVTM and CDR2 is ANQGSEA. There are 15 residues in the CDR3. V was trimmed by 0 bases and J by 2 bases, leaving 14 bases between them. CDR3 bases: TGCAGCGTTGAAGATCGGCGGGAAGGGCCCTACGAGCAGTACTTC. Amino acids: CSVEDRREGPYEQYF.

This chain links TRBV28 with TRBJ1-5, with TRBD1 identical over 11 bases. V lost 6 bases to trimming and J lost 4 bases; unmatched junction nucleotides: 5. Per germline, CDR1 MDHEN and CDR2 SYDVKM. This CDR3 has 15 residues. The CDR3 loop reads CASRRTGGQNQPQHF. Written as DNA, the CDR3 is TGTGCCAGCAGGCGGACAGGGGGCCAAAATCAGCCCCAGCATTTT.

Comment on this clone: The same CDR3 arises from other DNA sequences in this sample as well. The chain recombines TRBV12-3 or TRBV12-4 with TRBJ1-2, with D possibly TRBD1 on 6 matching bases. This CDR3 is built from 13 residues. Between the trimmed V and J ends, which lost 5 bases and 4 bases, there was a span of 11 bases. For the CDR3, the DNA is TGTGCCAGCAGTCTACAGGGAGCCTATGGCTACACCTTC. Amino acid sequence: CASSLQGAYGYTF.

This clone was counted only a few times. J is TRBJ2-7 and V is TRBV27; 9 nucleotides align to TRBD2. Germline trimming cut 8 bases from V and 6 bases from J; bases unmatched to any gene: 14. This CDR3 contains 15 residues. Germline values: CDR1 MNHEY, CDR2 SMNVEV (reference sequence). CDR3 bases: TGTGCCAGCCAGTCCGGCAGACTAGCGGCGGCCGAGCAGTACTTC. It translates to CASQSGRLAAAEQYF.

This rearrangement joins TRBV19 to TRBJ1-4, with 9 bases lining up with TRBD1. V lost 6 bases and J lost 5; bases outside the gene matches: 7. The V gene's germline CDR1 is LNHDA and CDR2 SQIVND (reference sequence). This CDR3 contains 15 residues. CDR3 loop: CASRESGTGNEKLFF. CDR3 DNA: TGTGCCAGTAGAGAATCCGGGACAGGGAATGAAAAACTGTTTTTT.

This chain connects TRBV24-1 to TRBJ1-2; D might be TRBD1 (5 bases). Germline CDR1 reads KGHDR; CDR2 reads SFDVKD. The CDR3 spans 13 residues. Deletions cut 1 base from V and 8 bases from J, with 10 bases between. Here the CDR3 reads CATSDFGGKGYTF. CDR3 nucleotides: TGTGCCACCAGTGATTTCGGGGGGAAAGGCTACACCTTC.

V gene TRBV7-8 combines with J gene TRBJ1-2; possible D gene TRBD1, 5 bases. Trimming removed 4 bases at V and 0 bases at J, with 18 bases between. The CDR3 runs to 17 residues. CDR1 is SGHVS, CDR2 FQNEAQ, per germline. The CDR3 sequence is CASSSKTQGGPNYGYTF. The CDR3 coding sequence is TGTGCCAGCAGCTCTAAGACGCAGGGTGGGCCTAACTATGGCTACACCTTC.

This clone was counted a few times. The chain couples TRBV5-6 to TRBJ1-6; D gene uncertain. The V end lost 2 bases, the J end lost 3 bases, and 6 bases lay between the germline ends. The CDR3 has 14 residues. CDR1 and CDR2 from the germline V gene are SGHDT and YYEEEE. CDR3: CASSFGLYNSPLHF. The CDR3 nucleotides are TGTGCCAGCAGCTTCGGACTCTATAATTCACCCCTCCACTTT.

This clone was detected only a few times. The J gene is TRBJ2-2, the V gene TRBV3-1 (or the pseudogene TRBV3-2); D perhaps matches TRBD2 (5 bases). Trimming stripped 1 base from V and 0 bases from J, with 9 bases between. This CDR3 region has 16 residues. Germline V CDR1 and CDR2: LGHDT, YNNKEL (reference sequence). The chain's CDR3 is CASSQVEVANTGELFF. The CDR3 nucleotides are TGTGCCAGCAGCCAAGTGGAGGTGGCGAACACCGGGGAGCTGTTTTTT.

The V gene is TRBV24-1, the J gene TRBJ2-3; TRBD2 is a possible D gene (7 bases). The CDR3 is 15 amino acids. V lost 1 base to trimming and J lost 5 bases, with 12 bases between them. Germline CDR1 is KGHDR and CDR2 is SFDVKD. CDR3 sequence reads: CATSDLSRGGDTQYF. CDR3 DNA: TGTGCCACCAGTGATTTAAGTAGGGGGGGAGATACGCAGTATTTT.

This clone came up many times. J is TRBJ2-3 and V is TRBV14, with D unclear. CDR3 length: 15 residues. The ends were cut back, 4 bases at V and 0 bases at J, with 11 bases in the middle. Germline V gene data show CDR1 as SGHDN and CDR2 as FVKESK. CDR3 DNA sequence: TGTGCCAGCAGCCTTATAGCAGCAAGCACAGATACGCAGTATTTT. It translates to CASSLIAASTDTQYF.

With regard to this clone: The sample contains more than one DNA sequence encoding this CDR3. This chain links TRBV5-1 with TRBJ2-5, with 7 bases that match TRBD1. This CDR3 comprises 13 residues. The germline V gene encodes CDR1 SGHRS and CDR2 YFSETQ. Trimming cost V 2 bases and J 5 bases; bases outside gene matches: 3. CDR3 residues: CASSLGGRETQYF. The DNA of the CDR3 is TGCGCCAGCAGCTTAGGGGGCCGGGAGACCCAGTACTTC.

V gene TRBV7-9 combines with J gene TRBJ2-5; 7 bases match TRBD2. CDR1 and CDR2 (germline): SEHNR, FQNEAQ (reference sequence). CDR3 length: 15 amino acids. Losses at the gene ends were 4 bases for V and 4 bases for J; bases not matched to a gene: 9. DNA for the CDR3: TGTGCCAGCAGCTCAGCCGTGGGGGAGGGAGAGACCCAGTACTTC. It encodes CASSSAVGEGETQYF.

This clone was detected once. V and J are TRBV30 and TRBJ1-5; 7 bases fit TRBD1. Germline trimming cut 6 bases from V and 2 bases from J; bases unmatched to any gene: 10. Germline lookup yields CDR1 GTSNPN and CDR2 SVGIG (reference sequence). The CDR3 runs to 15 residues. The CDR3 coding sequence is TGTGCCTGCCGGGACAGTGCGTTTGGCAATCAGCCCCAGCATTTT. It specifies CACRDSAFGNQPQHF.

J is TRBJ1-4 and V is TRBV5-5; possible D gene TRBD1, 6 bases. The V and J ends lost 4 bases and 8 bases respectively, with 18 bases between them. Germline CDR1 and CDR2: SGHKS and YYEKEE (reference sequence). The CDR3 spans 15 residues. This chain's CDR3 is CASSTGTATGEKLFF. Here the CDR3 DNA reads TGTGCCAGCAGCACTGGGACGGCTACAGGGGAAAAACTGTTTTTT.

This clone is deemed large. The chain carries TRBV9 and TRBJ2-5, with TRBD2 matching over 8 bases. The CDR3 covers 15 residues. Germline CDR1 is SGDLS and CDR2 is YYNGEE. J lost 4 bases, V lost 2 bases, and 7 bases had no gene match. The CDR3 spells CASSVTGGSPETQYF. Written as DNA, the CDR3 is TGTGCCAGCAGCGTTACGGGGGGGAGCCCAGAGACCCAGTACTTC. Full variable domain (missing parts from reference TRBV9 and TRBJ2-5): DSGVTQTPKHLITATGQRVTLRCSPRSGDLSVYWYQQSLDQGLQFLIQYYNGEERAKGNILERFSAQQFPDLHSELNLSSLELGDSALYFCASSVTGGSPETQYFGPGTRLLVL.

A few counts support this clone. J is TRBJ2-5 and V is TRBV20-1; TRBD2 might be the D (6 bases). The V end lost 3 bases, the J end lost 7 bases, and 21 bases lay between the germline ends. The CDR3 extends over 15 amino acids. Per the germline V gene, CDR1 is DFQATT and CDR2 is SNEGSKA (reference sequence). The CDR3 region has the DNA TGCAGTGCTAGTTTGCCCGGGAGAGGAAGTGGGACCCAGTACTTC. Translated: CSASLPGRGSGTQYF.

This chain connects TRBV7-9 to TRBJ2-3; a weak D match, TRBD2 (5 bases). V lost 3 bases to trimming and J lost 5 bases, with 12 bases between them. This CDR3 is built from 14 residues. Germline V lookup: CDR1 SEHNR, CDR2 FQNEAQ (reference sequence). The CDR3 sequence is CASSLGRSGDTQYF. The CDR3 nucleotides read TGTGCCAGCAGCTTGGGGAGAAGCGGAGATACGCAGTATTTT.